A single sample is the source of the 19 T cell receptor beta chains below, sequenced in a study of CD8 T cells in Susac syndrome. After extraction with the RNeasy kit, 0.5 to 1 ug of the RNA was reverse transcribed using random hexamers. TCRdb reanalysed the immunoSEQ multiplex PCR reads using MiXCR and keeps one entry per CDR3 protein. The sample lists some 120,000 distinct CDR3 sequences; around 95% were seen once. Sequenced material: CD8+ T cells from PBMCs. The source is a human donor with Susac syndrome.

The chain combines TRBV5-6 with TRBJ2-7, with 7 nucleotides matching TRBD2. CDR3 size: 15 residues. Germline CDR1 SGHDT, CDR2 YYEEEE. Losses at the gene ends were 4 bases for V and 3 bases for J; bases not matched to a gene: 10. Written as DNA, the CDR3 is TGTGCCAGCAGCCTGGAGGGGCTAGCGGTCTACGAGCAGTACTTC. It specifies CASSLEGLAVYEQYF.

The chain joins TRBV2 to TRBJ1-5; D call uncertain. The CDR3 sequence is 13 residues long. The V and J ends lost 5 bases and 4 bases respectively, with 9 bases between them. Germline V gives CDR1 SNHLY, CDR2 FYNNEI. DNA of the CDR3: TGTGCCAGCAGTTATGACGGAAATCAGCCCCAGCATTTT. Protein sequence: CASSYDGNQPQHF. The full variable domain, its missing parts supplied by reference TRBV2 and TRBJ1-5, is EPEVTQTPSHQVTQMGQEVILRCVPISNHLYFYWYRQILGQKVEFLVSFYNNEISEKSEIFDDQFSVERPDGSNFTLKIRSTKLEDSAMYFCASSYDGNQPQHFGDGTRLSIL.

The chain employs TRBV19 and TRBJ1-1; D is undetermined. The CDR3 loop spans 11 amino acids. Trimming took 6 bases from V and 3 from J, leaving 5 bases between them. Per the germline V gene, CDR1 is LNHDA and CDR2 is SQIVND (reference sequence). The CDR3 nucleotides read TGTGCCAGTAGGGAAGACACTGAAGCTTTCTTT. It specifies CASREDTEAFF.

This clonotype showed up just once. The chain couples TRBV7-9 to TRBJ2-3; 7 bases are a match to TRBD1. V gave up 6 bases and J gave up 0 bases; unmatched junction bases: 18. This CDR3 comprises 19 residues. The germline V gene has CDR1 SEHNR and CDR2 FQNEAQ (reference sequence). In DNA, the CDR3 is TGTGCCAGCAGGGGGCAGGGACAGTCGAAGCCGACTAGCACAGATACGCAGTATTTT. Its translation is CASRGQGQSKPTSTDTQYF.

The V call is TRBV30, the J call TRBJ2-3, with D perhaps assigned TRBD1 or TRBD2 (5 bases each). Germline loops: CDR1 GTSNPN, CDR2 SVGIG (reference sequence). The length of the CDR3 is 12 residues. Trimming stripped 5 bases from V and 6 bases from J, with 12 bases between. This CDR3 reads CAWDGGFDTQYF. For the CDR3, the DNA is TGTGCCTGGGATGGGGGATTCGATACGCAGTATTTT.

This clonotype was seen only a few times. The V call is TRBV28, the J call TRBJ2-7; 7 nucleotides agree with TRBD1. The trim removed 8 bases at V and 4 bases at J, leaving 11 bases unmatched. The germline V gene has CDR1 MDHEN and CDR2 SYDVKM. The CDR3 extends over 14 amino acids. The CDR3 loop is CASGWGPGGYEQYF. The CDR3, as DNA: TGTGCCAGCGGTTGGGGTCCAGGGGGATACGAGCAGTACTTC. Filled out from reference TRBV28 and TRBJ2-7, the complete variable domain reads DVKVTQSSRYLVKRTGEKVFLECVQDMDHENMFWYRQDPGLGLRLIYFSYDVKMKEKGDIPEGYSVSREKKERFSLILESASTNQTSMYLCASGWGPGGYEQYFGPGTRLTVT.

This rearrangement joins TRBV5-6 to TRBJ1-1; D gene ambiguous. V was pared by 5 bases and J by 1 base, with 15 bases between. CDR1 and CDR2 (germline): SGHDT, YYEEEE. The CDR3 totals 15 residues. The CDR3 DNA follows: TGTGCCAGCAGTTTCCCGAGGGAGGGGAACACTGAAGCTTTCTTT. It encodes CASSFPREGNTEAFF.

The V call is TRBV20-1, the J call TRBJ2-5; no clear D. V lost 6 bases to trimming and J lost 5 bases, with 10 bases between them. The germline V gene has CDR1 DFQATT and CDR2 SNEGSKA (reference sequence). The CDR3 has 11 amino acids. Written as DNA, the CDR3 is TGCAGTGCCTCCCTGGGGGAGACCCAGTACTTC. Amino acid sequence: CSASLGETQYF.

This clonotype appeared once. V is TRBV5-1 and J is TRBJ2-2, with a weak D call TRBD1 (6 bases). Germline lookup yields CDR1 SGHRS and CDR2 YFSETQ. Trimming took 4 bases from V and 1 from J, leaving 8 bases between them. CDR3 length equals 14 residues. The CDR3 sequence is CASSPGQNTGELFF. The DNA for the CDR3 is TGCGCCAGCAGCCCGGGACAGAACACCGGGGAGCTGTTTTTT.

The chain links TRBV6-5 to TRBJ1-2; 7 bases are shared with TRBD1. V dropped 6 bases and J dropped 6; count of bases not matched to a gene: 4. This CDR3 spans 12 amino acids. Germline V gene sequence: CDR1 MNHEY, CDR2 SVGAGI. The CDR3 here is CASRTGENGYTF. In DNA, the CDR3 is TGTGCCAGCAGAACAGGGGAAAATGGCTACACCTTC.

V and J are TRBV27 and TRBJ1-1, with 12 bases fitting TRBD1. Germline values: CDR1 MNHEY, CDR2 SMNVEV (reference sequence). V dropped 1 base and J dropped 4; count of bases not matched to a gene: 4. The CDR3 runs 16 residues. The CDR3 sequence is CASSLLGQGALTEAFF. The CDR3 DNA reads as TGTGCCAGCAGTTTATTGGGACAGGGGGCCCTCACTGAAGCTTTCTTT.

J is TRBJ2-7 and V is TRBV5-1; D is possibly TRBD1 (6 bases). The V gene's germline CDR1 is SGHRS and CDR2 YFSETQ. V lost 4 bases and J lost 5, with 16 bases in between. This CDR3 has 14 residues. The CDR3 DNA follows: TGCGCCAGCAGCCTATCAGGGGATCTCCACGAGCAGTACTTC. As protein: CASSLSGDLHEQYF.

The gene calls are TRBV7-9 and TRBJ2-1, with 13 bases that match TRBD2. The CDR3 length is 18 residues. Trimming at V came to 5 bases and at J to 0 bases, leaving 7 bases not matched to a gene. CDR1 SEHNR and CDR2 FQNEAQ come from the germline V gene (reference sequence). The DNA for the CDR3 is TGTGCCAGCAGCGGAGGGACTAGCGGGATGGACTCCTACAATGAGCAGTTCTTC. Translation gives CASSGGTSGMDSYNEQFF.

The chain employs TRBV6-4 and TRBJ1-6; unclear D gene. The length of the CDR3 is 13 residues. V lost 3 bases to trimming and J lost 9 bases, with 9 bases between them. The V gene's germline CDR1 is MRHNA and CDR2 SNTAGT. The CDR3 bases are TGTGCCAGCAGTGAAGGCAGCTCTTCACCCCTCCACTTT. Amino acid sequence: CASSEGSSSPLHF.

The chain carries TRBV12-3 or TRBV12-4 and TRBJ1-2; D perhaps matches TRBD1 (6 bases). CDR3 length: 14 residues. Trimming took 5 bases from V and 7 from J, leaving 17 bases between them. The CDR3 bases are TGTGCCAGCAGTCTTACCCCGGGACACCCTGGCTACACCTTC. Translation: CASSLTPGHPGYTF.

The J gene is TRBJ2-7, the V gene TRBV12-3 or TRBV12-4; D is unresolved. The CDR3 is 14 residues long. V shed 5 bases and J shed 7 bases, with 18 bases lying between them. This chain's CDR3 is CASSGRPRWMEQYF. The DNA for the CDR3 is TGTGCCAGCAGTGGAAGGCCCCGGTGGATGGAGCAGTACTTC.

The sample holds one count of this clonotype. The gene calls are TRBV29-1 and TRBJ1-1; D uncertain. The V end was cut by 5 bases, the J end by 2 bases, with 9 bases between. The CDR3 runs 12 residues. Germline V lookup: CDR1 SQVTM, CDR2 ANQGSEA. CDR3 in amino acids: CSVQPGNTEAFF. CDR3 DNA: TGCAGCGTTCAACCGGGAAACACTGAAGCTTTCTTT.

The chain recombines TRBV7-6 with TRBJ2-5, with 7 bases matching TRBD1. The CDR3 spans 14 residues. CDR1 and CDR2 (germline): SGHVS, FNYEAQ. V shed 3 bases, J shed 4 bases, and the junction held 5 bases outside the gene matches. CDR3: CASSLVGGTETQYF. The CDR3 DNA is TGTGCCAGCAGCTTGGTAGGGGGCACAGAGACCCAGTACTTC.

The chain uses TRBV11-2 and TRBJ2-1; D assignment may be TRBD1 or TRBD2 (5 bases each). Germline lookup yields CDR1 SGHAT and CDR2 FQNNGV. Trimming removed 4 bases at V and 5 bases at J, with 9 bases between. The CDR3 totals 13 residues. The CDR3 DNA reads as TGTGCCAGCAGCTGGGACCCACACAATGAGCAGTTCTTC. Its protein product is CASSWDPHNEQFF.